The clone carrying this T cell receptor (beta chain) was picked up one time. Germline assignment: CDR1 LGHNA and CDR2 YNFKEQ. This CDR3 has 16 residues. The junction had 3 bases not matched to a gene; V was cut back by 0 bases and J by 1 base. The sample belongs to a study of cytomegalovirus exposure and HLA in healthy donors. PCR was performed using 60 Vbeta and 13 Jbeta primers. The assay was immunoSEQ multiplex PCR, and TCRdb's table has in-frame clones only and misses some. The sample records around 180,000 clones, 80% to 85% being singletons. Material: PBMCs. The chain carries TRBV4-2 and TRBJ2-7; 10 bases are shared with TRBD2. The sequence was collected from a woman aged 18-35 years in good health and CMV-seropositive. The CDR3 protein is CASSQDETSGSYEQYF. CDR3 nucleotides: TGTGCCAGCAGCCAAGATGAGACTAGCGGGTCCTACGAGCAGTACTTC.